Reported below is one T cell receptor (beta chain). This specimen comes from a study of blood T cell repertoires in COVID-19. Overall study: The origin of the acute and convalescent COVID-19 samples was the United States, Italy and Spain. The cDNA or gDNA used as material had been derived from T cells, B-cell-depleted T cells, or PBMCs.

V shed 5 bases, J shed 1 base, and the junction held 4 bases outside the gene matches. The CDR3 spans 15 residues. Germline V gene lookup returns CDR1 SGHTA and CDR2 FQGNSA. Authors' data handling: Reference gene primer amplification gave estimated nucleated cell counts. Assay used: immunoSEQ multiplex PCR; TCRdb lists only in-frame clones, some missing. V and J calls and clone size are as listed in that table; D and trimming were resolved from the DNA. The sample lists a few hundred thousand clones; 70% to 90% were seen once. Sequencing was done on a sample of peripheral blood. The receptor was isolated from a man between 18 and 35 years old who had recovered from COVID-19. The chain combines TRBV7-2 with TRBJ2-7, with 11 bases aligning to TRBD2. Here the CDR3 reads CASSELAGASYEQYF. The CDR3 DNA sequence: TGTGCCAGCAGCGAACTAGCGGGGGCTTCCTACGAGCAGTACTTC.